This passage covers 20 T cell receptor beta chains from one sample sequenced in a study of shared clonotypes between healthy human individuals. Some clones are missing from TCRdb's copy, which holds only in-frame ones; the method was immunoSEQ multiplex PCR. The table shows about 320,000 clones, with 87% occurring only once. The specimen sequenced was memory CD8+ T cells sorted from blood. The sample's subset: CD45RO+ cells pooled with CCR7-negative TemRA cells. The receptors here all came from a man between 18 and 29 years old in good health.

The CDR3 region has the DNA TGTGCCAGCAGCACCTCCGGGACTAGCGGGAGGAAAAACATTCAGTACTTC. This translates into CASSTSGTSGRKNIQYF. The chain is built from TRBV13 and TRBJ2-4, with 15 bases that match TRBD2. This CDR3 contains 17 residues. The V segment lost 5 bases and the J segment 4 bases; nucleotides outside the gene matches: 6. CDR1 is PRHDT and CDR2 is FYEKMQ in the germline V gene (reference sequence). Drawing the rest from reference TRBV13 and TRBJ2-4, the complete variable domain is AAGVIQSPRHLIKEKRETATLKCYPIPRHDTVYWYQQGPGQDPQFLISFYEKMQSDKGSIPDRFSAQQFSDYHSELNMSSLELGDSALYFCASSTSGTSGRKNIQYFGAGTRLSVL.

This clone was seen only a few times. This chain uses TRBV4-3 with TRBJ2-7; D possibly corresponds to TRBD2 (5 bases). This CDR3 contains 15 residues. Per the germline V gene, CDR1 is LGHNA and CDR2 is YSLEER. Trimming took off 1 base at V and 3 bases at J, with 13 bases between the two ends. The CDR3 DNA follows: TGCGCCAGCAGCCAAGGGGCGGGTGGAATCTACGAGCAGTACTTC. This gives the protein CASSQGAGGIYEQYF.

This clone came up a few times. The rearrangement joins TRBV9 to TRBJ2-3; D call uncertain. Trimming cost V 0 bases and J 6 bases, with 11 bases left between them. Germline V gives CDR1 SGDLS, CDR2 YYNGEE. CDR3 length equals 14 residues. This chain's CDR3 is CASSVDGSLDTQYF. In nucleotides, the CDR3 is TGTGCCAGCAGCGTAGACGGAAGTCTCGATACGCAGTATTTT.

In DNA, the CDR3 is TGTGCCAGCACCCCCCCAGGGTTAGGCATGAGCTATGGCTACACCTTC. Its protein is CASTPPGLGMSYGYTF. V gene TRBV2 combines with J gene TRBJ1-2; possible D gene TRBD1, 5 bases. This CDR3 has 16 amino acids. V shed 7 bases and J shed 4 bases, with 22 bases lying between them. Germline V CDR1 and CDR2: SNHLY, FYNNEI.

This sequence joins TRBV6-6 and TRBJ2-7; D is unresolved. The CDR3 is 11 residues long. Between the trimmed V and J ends, which lost 2 bases and 7 bases, there was a span of 6 bases. CDR1 is MNHNY, CDR2 SVGAGI, per germline (reference sequence). The CDR3 is CASSYKWEQYF. The CDR3 region has the DNA TGTGCCAGCAGTTACAAGTGGGAGCAGTACTTC.

V and J are TRBV5-1 and TRBJ2-6; perhaps TRBD2 as D (6 bases). This CDR3 spans 18 amino acids. V lost 2 bases and J lost 0, with 15 bases in between. CDR1 SGHRS and CDR2 YFSETQ come from the germline V gene. The CDR3 DNA reads TGCGCCAGCAGCTTCCGACCGGGGCGGGGCTCTGGGGCCAACGTCCTGACTTTC. Its translation is CASSFRPGRGSGANVLTF.

The V call is TRBV9, the J call TRBJ2-3; 10 bases map to TRBD2. The ends lost 2 bases at V and 0 bases at J; junction bases unmatched: 6. This CDR3 region has 17 residues. Germline V CDR1 and CDR2: SGDLS, YYNGEE. In nucleotides, the CDR3 is TGTGCCAGCAGCGTCTCGGGACTAGCGAGAAGCACAGATACGCAGTATTTT. This codes for CASSVSGLARSTDTQYF.

The V and J genes are TRBV19 and TRBJ2-7; D gene unclear. CDR1 is LNHDA and CDR2 is SQIVND in the germline V gene (reference sequence). The length of the CDR3 is 13 residues. The V end lost 3 bases, the J end lost 1 base, and 7 bases lay between the germline ends. The chain's CDR3 is CASSMGWSYEQYF. Written as DNA, the CDR3 is TGTGCCAGTAGTATGGGGTGGTCCTACGAGCAGTACTTC.

This clone was seen a few times. The chain has TRBV27 and TRBJ2-3; D ambiguous. CDR3 length equals 12 residues. Between the trimmed V and J ends, which lost 4 bases and 8 bases, there was a span of 10 bases. The germline V gene has CDR1 MNHEY and CDR2 SMNVEV (reference sequence). The CDR3 DNA follows: TGTGCCAGCAGTTCTCCCCGCTCTACGCAGTATTTT. Residues: CASSSPRSTQYF.

This clone was observed a few times. The chain is built from TRBV5-4 and TRBJ2-1; D is ambiguous. Trimming shortened V by 0 bases and J by 8 bases, and 9 bases separated the two germline ends. Per germline, CDR1 SGHNT and CDR2 YYREEE (reference sequence). The CDR3 has 13 residues. Written as DNA, the CDR3 is TGTGCCAGCAGCTTGGGTCTGGCGGATGAGCAGTTCTTC. It is translated as CASSLGLADEQFF.

V and J are TRBV10-2 and TRBJ2-2, with 8 bases that match TRBD2. This CDR3 region has 18 residues. Trimming removed 2 bases from V and 6 bases from J; junction bases left unmatched: 14. Germline V gene sequence: CDR1 WSHSY, CDR2 SAAADI. The CDR3 loop reads CASSETSGSPMPAGELFF. Written as DNA, the CDR3 is TGCGCCAGCAGTGAGACTAGCGGAAGCCCAATGCCGGCCGGGGAGCTGTTTTTT.

Ten or more counts support this clone. V gene TRBV6-1 combines with J gene TRBJ1-2; 8 bases are shared with TRBD1. CDR1 MNHNS and CDR2 SASEGT come from the germline V gene. The CDR3 runs to 14 residues. The V and J ends lost 5 bases and 6 bases, in that order; junction bases with no gene match: 8. The CDR3 sequence is CASSTWDRLDGYTF. The CDR3 nucleotides read TGTGCCAGCAGTACCTGGGACAGGTTGGATGGCTACACCTTC.

CDR3 amino acids: CASTPEGNTEAFF. Written as DNA, the CDR3 is TGTGCCAGCACCCCCGAAGGGAACACTGAAGCTTTCTTT. The chain carries TRBV5-4 and TRBJ1-1; D is undetermined. V dropped 6 bases and J dropped 1 base, with 10 bases sitting between them. The CDR3 covers 13 residues. From germline, CDR1 is SGHNT and CDR2 YYREEE (reference sequence).

This chain joins TRBV7-9 and TRBJ2-7; D is uncertain. The CDR3 runs 12 residues. The germline gives CDR1 SEHNR, CDR2 FQNEAQ (reference sequence). Trimming removed 7 bases from V and 3 bases from J, with 10 bases in between. CDR3 loop: CASTVDNYEQYF. For the CDR3, the DNA is TGTGCCAGCACGGTAGATAACTACGAGCAGTACTTC.

The gene calls are TRBV6-5 and TRBJ1-2; D is uncertain. V shed 6 bases and J shed 13 bases, with 15 bases lying between them. Germline CDR1 reads MNHEY; CDR2 reads SVGAGI. CDR3 size: 11 residues. The CDR3: CASSHEGGLTF. The DNA of the CDR3 is TGTGCCAGCAGCCACGAGGGTGGTCTCACCTTC.

The CDR3 nucleotides are TGTGCCAGCAGGGACAGGAACGAGCAGTACTTC. This encodes CASRDRNEQYF. V gene TRBV2 combines with J gene TRBJ2-7; 7 bases match TRBD1. CDR3 size: 11 residues. Trimming removed 6 bases from V and 5 bases from J; junction bases left unmatched: 1. Per germline, CDR1 SNHLY and CDR2 FYNNEI.

The gene calls are TRBV5-6 and TRBJ1-1; no clear D gene. Germline V gene lookup returns CDR1 SGHDT and CDR2 YYEEEE. The V and J ends lost 3 bases and 4 bases respectively, with 22 bases between them. CDR3 size: 17 residues. The CDR3 loop reads CASSSADEGRLGTEAFF. The DNA of the CDR3 is TGTGCCAGCAGCTCTGCGGACGAAGGCCGTCTGGGCACTGAAGCTTTCTTT.

This clone was recorded a few times. This sequence joins TRBV13 and TRBJ2-3, with a possible D match to TRBD2 (7 bases). This CDR3 region has 14 residues. Germline CDR1 and CDR2: PRHDT and FYEKMQ (reference sequence). V lost 3 bases and J lost 4, with 11 bases in between. CDR3 sequence: CASSFQGRADTQYF. CDR3 DNA: TGTGCCAGCAGCTTTCAGGGGAGGGCAGATACGCAGTATTTT.

The V and J genes are TRBV30 and TRBJ1-5, with D possibly TRBD1 on 5 matching bases. V was clipped by 1 base and J by 3 bases, with 7 bases between them. CDR3 length: 13 amino acids. From germline, CDR1 is GTSNPN and CDR2 SVGIG (reference sequence). The CDR3 sequence is CAWSGTNNQPQHF. The CDR3 DNA follows: TGTGCCTGGAGTGGGACAAACAATCAGCCCCAGCATTTT.

This chain connects TRBV28 to TRBJ2-7; D might be TRBD1 (6 bases). Between the trimmed V and J ends, which lost 3 bases and 5 bases, there was a span of 14 bases. The CDR3 extends over 14 amino acids. CDR1 is MDHEN, CDR2 SYDVKM, per germline. The CDR3 sequence: CASSFTGSTHEQYF. DNA for the CDR3: TGTGCCAGCAGTTTCACAGGGTCCACCCACGAGCAGTACTTC.